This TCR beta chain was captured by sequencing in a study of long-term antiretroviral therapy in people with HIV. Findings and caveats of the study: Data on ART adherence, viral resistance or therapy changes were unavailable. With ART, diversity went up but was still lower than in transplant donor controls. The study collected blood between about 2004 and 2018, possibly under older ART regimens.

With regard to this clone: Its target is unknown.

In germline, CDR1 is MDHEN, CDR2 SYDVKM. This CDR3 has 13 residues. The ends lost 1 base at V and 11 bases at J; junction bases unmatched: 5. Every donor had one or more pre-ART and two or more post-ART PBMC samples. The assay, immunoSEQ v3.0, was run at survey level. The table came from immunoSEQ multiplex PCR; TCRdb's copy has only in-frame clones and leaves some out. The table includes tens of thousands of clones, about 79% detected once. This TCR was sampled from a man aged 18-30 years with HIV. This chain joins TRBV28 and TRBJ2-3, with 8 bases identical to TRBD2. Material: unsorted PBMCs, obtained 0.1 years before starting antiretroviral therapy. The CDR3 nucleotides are TGTGCCAGCAGTTTATCCGGGCTAGCGGGGCAGTATTTT. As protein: CASSLSGLAGQYF.